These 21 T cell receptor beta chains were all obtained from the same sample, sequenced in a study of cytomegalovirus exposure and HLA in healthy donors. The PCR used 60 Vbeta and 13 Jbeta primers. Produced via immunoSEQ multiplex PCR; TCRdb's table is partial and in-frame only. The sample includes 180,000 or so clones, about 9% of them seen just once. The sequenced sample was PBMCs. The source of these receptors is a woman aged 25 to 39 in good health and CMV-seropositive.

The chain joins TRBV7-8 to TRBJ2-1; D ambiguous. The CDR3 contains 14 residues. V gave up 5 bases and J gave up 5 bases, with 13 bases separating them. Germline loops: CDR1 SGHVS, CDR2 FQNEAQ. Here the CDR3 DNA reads TGTGCCAGCAGCATCTCGGGTAGTAACAATGAGCAGTTCTTC. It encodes CASSISGSNNEQFF.

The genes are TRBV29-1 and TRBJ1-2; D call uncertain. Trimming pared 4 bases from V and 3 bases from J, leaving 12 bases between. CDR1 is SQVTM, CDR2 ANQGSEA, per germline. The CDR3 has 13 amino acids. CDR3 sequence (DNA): TGCAGCGTTGTGGAGCCCTCGGACTATGGCTACACCTTC. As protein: CSVVEPSDYGYTF.

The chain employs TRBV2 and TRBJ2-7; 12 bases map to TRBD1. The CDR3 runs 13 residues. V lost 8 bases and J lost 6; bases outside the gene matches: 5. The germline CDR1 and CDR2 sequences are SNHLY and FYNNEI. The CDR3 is CASSGTGGGEQYF. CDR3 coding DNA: TGTGCCAGCTCCGGGACAGGGGGCGGCGAGCAGTACTTC. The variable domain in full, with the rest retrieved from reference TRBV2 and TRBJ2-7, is EPEVTQTPSHQVTQMGQEVILRCVPISNHLYFYWYRQILGQKVEFLVSFYNNEISEKSEIFDDQFSVERPDGSNFTLKIRSTKLEDSAMYFCASSGTGGGEQYFGPGTRLTVT.

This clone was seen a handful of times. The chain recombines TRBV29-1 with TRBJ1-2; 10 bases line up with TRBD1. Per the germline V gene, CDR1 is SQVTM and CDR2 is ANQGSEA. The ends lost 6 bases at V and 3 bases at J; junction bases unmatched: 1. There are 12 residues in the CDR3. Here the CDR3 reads CSVGTGDYGYTF. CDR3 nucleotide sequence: TGCAGCGTGGGGACAGGGGACTATGGCTACACCTTC.

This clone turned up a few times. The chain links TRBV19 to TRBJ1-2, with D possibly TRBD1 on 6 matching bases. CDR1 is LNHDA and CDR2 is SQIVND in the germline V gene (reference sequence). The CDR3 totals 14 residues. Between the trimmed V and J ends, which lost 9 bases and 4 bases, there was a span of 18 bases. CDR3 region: CASQEWTAGYGYTF. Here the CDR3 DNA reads TGTGCCAGCCAAGAATGGACAGCCGGCTATGGCTACACCTTC.

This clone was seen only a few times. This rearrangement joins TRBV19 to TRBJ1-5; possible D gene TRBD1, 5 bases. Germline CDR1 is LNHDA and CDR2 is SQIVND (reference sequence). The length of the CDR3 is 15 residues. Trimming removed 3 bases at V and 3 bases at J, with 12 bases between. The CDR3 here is CASSMVQENNQPQHF. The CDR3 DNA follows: TGTGCCAGTAGTATGGTACAGGAGAACAATCAGCCCCAGCATTTT.

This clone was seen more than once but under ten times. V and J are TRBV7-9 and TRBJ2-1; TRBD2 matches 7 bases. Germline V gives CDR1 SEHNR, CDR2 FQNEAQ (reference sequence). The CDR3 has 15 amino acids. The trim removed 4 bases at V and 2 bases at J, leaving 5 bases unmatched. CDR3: CASSYSGLTYNEQFF. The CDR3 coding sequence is TGTGCCAGCAGCTATAGCGGGCTAACCTACAATGAGCAGTTCTTC.

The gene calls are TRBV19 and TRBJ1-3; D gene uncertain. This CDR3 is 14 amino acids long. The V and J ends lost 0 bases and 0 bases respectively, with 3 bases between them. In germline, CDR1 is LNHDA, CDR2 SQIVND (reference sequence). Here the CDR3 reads CASSIDSSGNTIYF. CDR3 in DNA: TGTGCCAGTAGTATAGACAGCTCTGGAAACACCATATATTTT.

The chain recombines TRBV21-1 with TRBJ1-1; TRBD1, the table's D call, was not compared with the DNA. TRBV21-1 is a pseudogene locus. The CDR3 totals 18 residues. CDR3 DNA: TGTGCCAGCAGCAAAGAGGGAAACAGGGGGCGAGGGAACACTGAAGCTTTCTTT. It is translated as CASSKEGNRGRGNTEAFF.

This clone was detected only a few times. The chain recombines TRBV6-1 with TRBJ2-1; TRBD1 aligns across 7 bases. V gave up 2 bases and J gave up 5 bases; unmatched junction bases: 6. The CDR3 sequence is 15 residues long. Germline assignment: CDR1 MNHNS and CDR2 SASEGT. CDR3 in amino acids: CASSEQGGVNNEQFF. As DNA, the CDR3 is TGTGCCAGCAGTGAACAAGGGGGCGTCAACAATGAGCAGTTCTTC.

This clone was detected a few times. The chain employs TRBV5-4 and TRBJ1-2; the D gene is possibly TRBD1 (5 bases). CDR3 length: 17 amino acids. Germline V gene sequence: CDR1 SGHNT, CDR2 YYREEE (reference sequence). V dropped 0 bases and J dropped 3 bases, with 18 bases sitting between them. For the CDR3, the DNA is TGTGCCAGCAGCTTGGTATACGGGGGTGGCGTGGACTATGGCTACACCTTC. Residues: CASSLVYGGGVDYGYTF.

Here the CDR3 reads CASSPGLAYEQYF. DNA of the CDR3: TGTGCCAGCAGCCCCGGACTGGCCTACGAGCAGTACTTC. The chain couples TRBV4-2 to TRBJ2-5; perhaps TRBD2 as D (5 bases). The DNA end is a closer match to TRBJ2-7, so the J assignment may be wrong. There are 13 residues in the CDR3. The V gene's germline CDR1 is LGHNA and CDR2 YNFKEQ.

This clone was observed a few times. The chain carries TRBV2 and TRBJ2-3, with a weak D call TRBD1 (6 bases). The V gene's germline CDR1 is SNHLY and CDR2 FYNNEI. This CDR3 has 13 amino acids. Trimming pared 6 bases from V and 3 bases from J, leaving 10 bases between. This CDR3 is CASRPTGTDTQYF. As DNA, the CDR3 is TGTGCCAGCAGACCCACAGGGACAGATACGCAGTATTTT.

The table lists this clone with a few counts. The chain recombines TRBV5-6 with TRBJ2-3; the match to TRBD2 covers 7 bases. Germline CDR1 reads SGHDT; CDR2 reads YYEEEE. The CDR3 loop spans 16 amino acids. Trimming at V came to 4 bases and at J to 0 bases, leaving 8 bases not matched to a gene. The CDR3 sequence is CASSPLAAYSTDTQYF. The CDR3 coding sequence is TGTGCCAGCAGCCCTCTAGCGGCGTATAGCACAGATACGCAGTATTTT.

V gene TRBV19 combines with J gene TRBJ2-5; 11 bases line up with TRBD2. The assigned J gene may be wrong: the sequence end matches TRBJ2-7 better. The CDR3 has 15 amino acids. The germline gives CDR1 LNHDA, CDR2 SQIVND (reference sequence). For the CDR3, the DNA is TGTGCCAGTAGTAGCACTAGCGGGAGAAGGAACGAGCAGTACTTC. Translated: CASSSTSGRRNEQYF.

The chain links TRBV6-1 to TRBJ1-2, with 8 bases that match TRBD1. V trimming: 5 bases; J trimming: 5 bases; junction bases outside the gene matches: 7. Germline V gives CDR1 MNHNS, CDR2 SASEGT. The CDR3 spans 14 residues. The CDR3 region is CASSPRGTGYGYTF. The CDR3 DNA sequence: TGTGCCAGCAGTCCCCGGGGGACAGGATATGGCTACACCTTC.

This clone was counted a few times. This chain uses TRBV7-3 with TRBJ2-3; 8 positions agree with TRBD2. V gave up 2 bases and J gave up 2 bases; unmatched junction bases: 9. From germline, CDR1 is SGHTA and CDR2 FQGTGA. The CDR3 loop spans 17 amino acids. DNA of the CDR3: TGTGCCAGCAGCTTAGCGGCTAGCGGGTATTTCACAGATACGCAGTATTTT. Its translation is CASSLAASGYFTDTQYF.

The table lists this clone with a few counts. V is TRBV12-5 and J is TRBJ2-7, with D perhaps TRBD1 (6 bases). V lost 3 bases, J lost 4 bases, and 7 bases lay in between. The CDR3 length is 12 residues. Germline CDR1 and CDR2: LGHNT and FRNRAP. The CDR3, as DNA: TGTGCTAGTGGTTTACAGGGATACGAGCAGTACTTC. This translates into CASGLQGYEQYF. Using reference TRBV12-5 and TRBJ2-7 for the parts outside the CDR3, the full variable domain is DARVTQTPRHKVTEMGQEVTMRCQPILGHNTVFWYRQTMMQGLELLAYFRNRAPLDDSGMPKDRFSAEMPDATLATLKIQPSEPRDSAVYFCASGLQGYEQYFGPGTRLTVT.

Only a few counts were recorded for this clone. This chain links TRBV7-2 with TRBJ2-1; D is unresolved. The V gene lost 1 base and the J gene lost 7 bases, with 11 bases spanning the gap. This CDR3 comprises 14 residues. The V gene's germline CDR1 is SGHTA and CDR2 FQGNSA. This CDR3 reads CASSLVTGLNEQFF. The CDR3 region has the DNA TGTGCCAGCAGCTTAGTAACCGGGTTAAATGAGCAGTTCTTC.

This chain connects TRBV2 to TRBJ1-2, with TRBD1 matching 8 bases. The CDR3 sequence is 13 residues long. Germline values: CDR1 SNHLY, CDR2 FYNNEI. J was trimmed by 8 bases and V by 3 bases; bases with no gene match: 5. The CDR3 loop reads CASSEDWTGGYTF. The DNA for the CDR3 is TGTGCCAGCAGTGAGGACTGGACAGGGGGCTACACCTTC.

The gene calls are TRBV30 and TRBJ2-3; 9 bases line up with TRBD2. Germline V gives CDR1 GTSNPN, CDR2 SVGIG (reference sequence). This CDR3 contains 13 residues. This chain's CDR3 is CGLAGGPTHTQYF. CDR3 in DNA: TGTGGACTGGCGGGAGGGCCGACTCATACGCAGTATTTT.